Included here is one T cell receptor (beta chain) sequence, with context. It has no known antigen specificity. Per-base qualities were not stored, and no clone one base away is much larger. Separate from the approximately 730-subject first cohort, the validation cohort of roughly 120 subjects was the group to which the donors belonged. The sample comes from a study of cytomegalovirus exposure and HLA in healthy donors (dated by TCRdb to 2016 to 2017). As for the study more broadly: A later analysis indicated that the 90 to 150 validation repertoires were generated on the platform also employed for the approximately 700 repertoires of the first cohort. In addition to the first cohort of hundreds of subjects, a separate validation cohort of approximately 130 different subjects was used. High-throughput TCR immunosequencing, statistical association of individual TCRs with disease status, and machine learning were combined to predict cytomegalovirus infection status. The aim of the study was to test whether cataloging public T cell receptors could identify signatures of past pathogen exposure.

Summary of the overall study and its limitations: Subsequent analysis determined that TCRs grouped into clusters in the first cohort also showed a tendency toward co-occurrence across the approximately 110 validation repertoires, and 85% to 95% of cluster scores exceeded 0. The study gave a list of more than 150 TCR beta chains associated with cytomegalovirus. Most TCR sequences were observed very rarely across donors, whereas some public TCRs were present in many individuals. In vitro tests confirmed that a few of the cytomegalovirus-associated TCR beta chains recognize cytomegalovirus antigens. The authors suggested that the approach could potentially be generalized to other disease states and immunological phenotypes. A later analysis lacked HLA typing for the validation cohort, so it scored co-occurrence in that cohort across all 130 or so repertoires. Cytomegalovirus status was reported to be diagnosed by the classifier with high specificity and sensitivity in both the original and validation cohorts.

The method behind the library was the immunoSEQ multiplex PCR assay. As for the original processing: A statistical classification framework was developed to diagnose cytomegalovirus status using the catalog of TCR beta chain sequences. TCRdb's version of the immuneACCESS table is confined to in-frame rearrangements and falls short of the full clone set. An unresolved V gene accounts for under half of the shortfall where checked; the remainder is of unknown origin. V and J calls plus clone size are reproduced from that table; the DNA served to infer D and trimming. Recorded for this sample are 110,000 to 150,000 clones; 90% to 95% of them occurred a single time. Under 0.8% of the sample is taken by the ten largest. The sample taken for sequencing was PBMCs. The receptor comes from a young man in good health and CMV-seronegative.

CDR3 sequence: CASGGLFLYGYTF. In nucleotide form, the sequence is TGCGCCAGCGGGGGACTTTTCCTCTATGGCTACACCTTC. The chain is assembled from TRBV10-2 and TRBJ1-2; possibly the D gene is TRBD1, per 5 matching bases. V is cut by 8 bases and J by 4 bases, and the space between the germline ends is 14 bases. CDR1 and CDR2 (WSHSY, SAAADI) derive from the germline V gene. Including the terminal cysteine and phenylalanine, the CDR3 comprises 13 residues. The retained sequence is limited to the CDR3, 39 bases, with the frame set at the first base.